These 21 T cell receptor beta chains were sequenced from one sample in a study of blood T cell repertoires in COVID-19 (dated by TCRdb to 2018 to 2020). To prepare the library, the immunoSEQ multiplex PCR assay was applied. TCRdb carries this immuneACCESS record with in-frame sequences only. Its versions omit some clonotypes, under half of them owing to an unresolved V gene in the studies checked, with the rest unexplained. The table for this sample lists tens of thousands of clones; roughly 85% of them were counted only once. Of the sample, roughly 18% is held by the ten largest clones. Source material: peripheral blood. These receptors were taken from an elderly woman with acute or convalescent COVID-19.

The CDR3 spells CASSQTGSSYEQYF. CDR3 bases: TGTGCCAGCTCACAGACAGGGAGCTCCTACGAGCAGTACTTC. The J gene is TRBJ2-7, the V gene TRBV18, with TRBD1 identical over 7 bases. The junction had 3 bases not matched to a gene; V was cut back by 4 bases and J by 0 bases. The CDR3 has 14 residues. Germline V gene sequence: CDR1 KGHSH, CDR2 LQKENI. The whole variable domain, remainder taken from reference TRBV18 and TRBJ2-7, is NAGVMQNPRHLVRRRGQEARLRCSPMKGHSHVYWYRQLPEEGLKFMVYLQKENIIDESGMPKERFSAEFPKEGPSILRIQQVVRGDSAAYFCASSQTGSSYEQYFGPGTRLTVT.

The V call is TRBV3-1 (or the pseudogene TRBV3-2), the J call TRBJ2-3; 7 positions match TRBD2. The V and J ends lost 4 bases and 4 bases, in that order; junction bases with no gene match: 11. Germline V gene data show CDR1 as LGHDT and CDR2 as YNNKEL (reference sequence). The CDR3 covers 16 residues. CDR3 DNA: TGTGCCAGCAGCCTAAGGGGCGGGAGAGAGGCAGATACGCAGTATTTT. Amino acid sequence: CASSLRGGREADTQYF.

CDR3 DNA: TGTGCCAGCAGCCAAGCCGGGACTAGCGGGATGAATGAGCAGTTCTTC. Protein: CASSQAGTSGMNEQFF. The J gene is TRBJ2-1, the V gene TRBV4-2, with 13 bases aligning to TRBD2. The CDR3 contains 16 residues. From germline, CDR1 is LGHNA and CDR2 YNFKEQ. Losses at the gene ends were 1 base for V and 7 bases for J; bases not matched to a gene: 4.

This clone was seen once. The chain joins TRBV30 to TRBJ2-5; D unclear. From germline, CDR1 is GTSNPN and CDR2 SVGIG (reference sequence). This CDR3 is 14 amino acids long. V lost 3 bases and J 2 bases, leaving 13 bases between the germline ends. This CDR3 reads CAWSAKSLQETQYF. CDR3 DNA sequence: TGTGCCTGGAGCGCGAAATCACTGCAAGAGACCCAGTACTTC.

This chain joins TRBV15 and TRBJ1-2; no reliable D call. Germline V gene data show CDR1 as LNHNV and CDR2 as YYDKDF (reference sequence). Trimming removed 1 base from V and 0 bases from J, with 9 bases in between. The CDR3 totals 15 residues. The CDR3 sequence is CATSRGEGANYGYTF. In DNA form, the CDR3 reads TGTGCCACCAGCAGAGGAGAGGGAGCTAACTATGGCTACACCTTC.

This chain connects TRBV25-1 to TRBJ1-4; D ambiguous. Trimming removed 5 bases at V and 4 bases at J, with 14 bases between. Germline V gives CDR1 MGHDK, CDR2 SYGVNS. This CDR3 has 15 amino acids. The CDR3 DNA reads TGTGCCAGCAGTCCGTCACTAGGAAGTAATGAAAAACTGTTTTTT. Translating gives CASSPSLGSNEKLFF.

This chain links TRBV2 with TRBJ2-5; weak D call: TRBD2 (6 bases). Germline V lookup: CDR1 SNHLY, CDR2 FYNNEI. Trimming left V 3 bases short and J 1 base short, with 9 bases between. This CDR3 comprises 14 residues. This CDR3 is CASSEGGGQETQYF. The CDR3 bases are TGTGCCAGCAGTGAGGGGGGAGGCCAAGAGACCCAGTACTTC.

This chain connects TRBV19 to TRBJ2-1; D unclear. Trimming took off 6 bases at V and 6 bases at J, with 15 bases between the two ends. The CDR3 is 14 residues long. Per the germline V gene, CDR1 is LNHDA and CDR2 is SQIVND (reference sequence). In nucleotides, the CDR3 is TGTGCCAGTAGCGGCGGTTCTCAACGCAATGAGCAGTTCTTC. It is translated as CASSGGSQRNEQFF.

V and J are TRBV2 and TRBJ1-1; D uncertain. Trimming took 4 bases from V and 2 from J, leaving 5 bases between them. The CDR3 loop spans 12 amino acids. The germline CDR1 and CDR2 sequences are SNHLY and FYNNEI. The CDR3 region is CASSGENTEAFF. In nucleotides, the CDR3 is TGTGCCAGCAGTGGAGAAAACACTGAAGCTTTCTTT.

The gene calls are TRBV30 and TRBJ1-4; D gene ambiguous. The V end was cut by 1 base, the J end by 0 bases, with 9 bases between. The CDR3 contains 15 residues. Germline lookup yields CDR1 GTSNPN and CDR2 SVGIG (reference sequence). Written as DNA, the CDR3 is TGTGCCTGGAGTGGTCAGGCCGCAACTAATGAAAAACTGTTTTTT. Amino acids: CAWSGQAATNEKLFF.

The V call is TRBV3-1 (or the pseudogene TRBV3-2), the J call TRBJ2-7; weak D call: TRBD1 (6 bases). Germline lookup yields CDR1 LGHDT and CDR2 YNNKEL (reference sequence). This CDR3 contains 15 residues. With 4 bases removed from V and 3 bases from J, the gap between germline ends came to 16 bases. The CDR3 reads CASSRKGGSDYEQYF. Here the CDR3 DNA reads TGTGCCAGCAGCCGAAAAGGGGGTTCGGACTACGAGCAGTACTTC.

A few counts support this clone. The junction departs from the called germline gene at one end, perhaps through a read error. The gene calls are TRBV6-5 and TRBJ2-7; TRBD1 might be the D (6 bases). The CDR3 extends over 14 amino acids. CDR1 is MNHEY and CDR2 is SVGAGI in the germline V gene. Here the CDR3 reads CASSYSPGQPNQSF. CDR3 nucleotides: TGTGCCAGCAGTTACTCACCGGGACAACCCAATCAGTCATTC.

This clone was seen a handful of times. This chain joins TRBV5-5 and TRBJ2-3; no clear D gene. V was pared by 0 bases and J by 0 bases, with 8 bases between. In germline, CDR1 is SGHKS, CDR2 YYEKEE (reference sequence). The CDR3 is 15 amino acids. The CDR3 protein is CASSLVSVSTDTQYF. The CDR3 region has the DNA TGTGCCAGCAGCTTGGTGTCTGTTAGCACAGATACGCAGTATTTT.

This clone turned up a few times. The chain couples TRBV5-1 to TRBJ1-5, with D uncertain. The germline V gene has CDR1 SGHRS and CDR2 YFSETQ. This CDR3 spans 15 amino acids. The V end was cut by 3 bases, the J end by 0 bases, with 10 bases between. The CDR3 sequence: CASSSAGSSNQPQHF. CDR3 bases: TGCGCCAGCAGCTCCGCGGGGAGTAGCAATCAGCCCCAGCATTTT.

The V and J genes are TRBV30 and TRBJ1-4; no clear D. From germline, CDR1 is GTSNPN and CDR2 SVGIG (reference sequence). With 5 bases removed from V and 3 bases from J, the gap between germline ends came to 7 bases. This CDR3 region has 12 residues. The CDR3 coding sequence is TGTGCCTGGGCGGTATCTAATGAAAAACTGTTTTTT. It translates to CAWAVSNEKLFF.

The rearrangement joins TRBV18 to TRBJ2-3; 11 bases map to TRBD2. Germline CDR1 KGHSH, CDR2 LQKENI. With V trimmed by 1 base and J by 4 bases, 10 bases remained unmatched. This CDR3 is built from 18 residues. This chain's CDR3 is CASSPRVSSGRPADTQYF. CDR3 coding DNA: TGTGCCAGCTCACCACGGGTGTCTAGCGGGAGGCCCGCAGATACGCAGTATTTT.

On this clone itself: The sample has other DNA sequences that encode this CDR3 too. This chain connects TRBV30 to TRBJ1-1; unclear D gene. The V gene's germline CDR1 is GTSNPN and CDR2 SVGIG (reference sequence). Trimming pared 0 bases from V and 2 bases from J, leaving 7 bases between. The CDR3 spans 13 residues. DNA for the CDR3: TGTGCCTGGAGTGTACAAACCAACACTGAAGCTTTCTTT. This codes for CAWSVQTNTEAFF.

The chain carries TRBV7-9 and TRBJ2-5; 13 positions match TRBD2. The CDR3 sequence is 16 residues long. The J segment lost 5 bases and the V segment lost 5 bases, leaving 8 bases of the junction unmatched. CDR1 SEHNR and CDR2 FQNEAQ come from the germline V gene (reference sequence). The CDR3: CASSVTSGRAWETQYF. The CDR3 DNA is TGTGCCAGCAGCGTCACTAGCGGGAGGGCCTGGGAGACCCAGTACTTC.

V is TRBV6-5 and J is TRBJ1-2; the match to TRBD1 covers 8 bases. The CDR3 length is 14 residues. From germline, CDR1 is MNHEY and CDR2 SVGAGI. Trimming cost V 7 bases and J 5 bases; bases outside gene matches: 9. The CDR3 loop is CASIPDRALYGYTF. CDR3 in DNA: TGTGCCAGCATCCCGGACAGGGCCCTATATGGCTACACCTTC.

This sequence joins TRBV5-1 and TRBJ2-3; 9 nucleotides match TRBD2. V trimming: 0 bases; J trimming: 4 bases; junction bases outside the gene matches: 12. The CDR3 extends over 18 amino acids. CDR1 SGHRS and CDR2 YFSETQ come from the germline V gene. The CDR3 DNA reads as TGCGCCAGCAGCTTGGGAGCGGGAGGATTTTCCGTCGCAGATACGCAGTATTTT. It yields the protein CASSLGAGGFSVADTQYF.

The genes are TRBV13 and TRBJ1-6; D uncertain. The CDR3 covers 15 residues. Trimming left V 2 bases short and J 7 bases short, with 12 bases between. CDR1 is PRHDT and CDR2 is FYEKMQ in the germline V gene (reference sequence). DNA of the CDR3: TGTGCCAGCAGCTTAAGGCAGACAAGGAATTCACCCCTCCACTTT. This sequence encodes CASSLRQTRNSPLHF.